This TCR beta chain was found in a study of blood T cell repertoires in COVID-19 (dated by TCRdb to 2018 to 2021). At the level of the whole study: Collaborator samples came from the United States, Italy and Spain and covered acute and convalescent phases of COVID-19. The material from the prospective study consisted of cDNA or gDNA derived from T cells, B-cell-depleted T cells, or PBMCs. Subjects who had been exposed to COVID-19, were actively infected with it, or had recovered from it provided the deeply sampled blood TCRbeta repertoires that made up the dataset. The repertoires were made available in a free public database intended to serve as a resource for research on the immune response to SARS-CoV-2. Samples were obtained from the ongoing ImmuneRACE study (first 160 participants) and from about 1,300 subjects provided by 6 global collaborators. The sample metadata nearly always contained a de-identified subject ID, COVID-19 status, age in years and sex. HLA class I and class II types, where available, came from metadata supplied by the sample provider rather than from assay-based typing.

Of note for this clone: Its cognate antigen has yet to be identified. Per-base qualities were not stored, and no clone one base away is much larger.

Each collaborating institution followed its own protocols to collect whole blood in K2EDTA tubes. Collaborator samples were shipped for TCRbeta analysis as frozen whole blood, isolated PBMCs, or DNA extracted from either sample type. The immunoSEQ Assay, a bias-controlled multiplex PCR, was used to amplify TCRbeta CDR3 regions from genomic DNA. The paper's processing steps were these. Within the assay, amplification of reference gene primers was used to estimate how many nucleated cells each sample contained. Sequence reads were collapsed and filtered to measure the absolute abundance of every unique TCRbeta CDR3 rearrangement. For each sample, productive Simpson clonality was calculated as the square root of Simpson's diversity index across productive rearrangements. TCRdb obtained this table from immuneACCESS and retained in-frame rearrangements with V and J assigned. These tables miss some clones; where compared with another copy, unresolved V genes account for less than half of the shortfall, and the remainder is unexplained. V and J calls and clone size come straight from that table; D and trimming were deduced from the DNA. This sample gives over 200,000 clones in total; 87% of them show up just once. The ten largest clones represent over 1.5% of the sample.

The CDR3 has 13 amino acids, counting the end cysteine and phenylalanine. Only CDR3 DNA remains: 39 bases, in frame from the first base. Here V drops 6 bases and J drops 10 bases, and the junction holds 8 bases not matched to any gene. CDR1 is given as MNHEY and CDR2 as SMNVEV, both from the germline V gene (reference sequence). The research as a whole found: How much clinical and demographic metadata was included differed by source and by participant, and the metadata was provided uncurated.

Sample: peripheral blood. This sequence uses TRBV27 and TRBJ1-1; 10 bases in the middle match TRBD1. This sequence was found in a man aged 40-49 years with active or convalescent COVID-19. The CDR3 amino acid sequence is: CASRPDRGLGAFF. The bases read TGTGCCAGCAGACCGGACAGGGGGTTGGGAGCTTTCTTT.